Sequencing of this TCR beta chain was carried out in a study of cytomegalovirus exposure and HLA in healthy donors. 13 Jbeta primers and 60 Vbeta primers were used for the PCR. Data came from immunoSEQ multiplex PCR; TCRdb stores just in-frame clones and leaves some out. The table lists more than 95,000 clones, around 76% of them singletons. The CDR3 is 15 amino acids. CDR1 SGHRS and CDR2 YFSETQ come from the germline V gene. V shed 2 bases and J shed 1 base, with 7 bases lying between them. This sequence originates from a woman in her sixties in good health and CMV-seropositive. The material sequenced was PBMCs. V gene TRBV5-1 combines with J gene TRBJ2-6; D call uncertain. The DNA of the CDR3 is TGCGCCAGCAGCTTATATAAATCTGGGGCCAACGTCCTGACTTTC. Encoded protein: CASSLYKSGANVLTF.